The 21 T cell receptor beta chains listed next were all sequenced from one sample in a study of T cells after yellow fever vaccination (dated by TCRdb to between 2017 and 2020). The sample's treatment or condition label, in plain terms: live attenuated yellow fever vaccine strain. Library preparation was by 5' RACE. This sample was sequenced with an Illumina NovaSeq 6000. TCRdb ran its own pipeline on the public reads, namely fastp trimming at Q25 and MiXCR clone calling, and kept in-frame beta chains. Rows with a matching CDR3 protein are joined into one entry that keeps the most common DNA and genes. The table for this sample lists 280,000 or so distinct CDR3 sequences; approximately 10% of them were counted only once. Around 3.5% of the sample lies in the top ten. The sequences come from CD4+ T cells sorted from PBMCs, collected 5 days after the yellow fever booster vaccination. These receptors came from a man aged 18 to 29 who received the YFV17D yellow fever vaccine.

This clonotype was seen more than once but under ten times. The chain combines TRBV5-1 with TRBJ2-5, with D perhaps matching TRBD2 (5 bases). V dropped 7 bases and J dropped 4 bases, with 14 bases sitting between them. CDR3 length equals 13 residues. CDR1 and CDR2 (germline): SGHRS, YFSETQ. The chain's CDR3 is CASSTSFGETQYF. The CDR3 DNA sequence: TGCGCCAGCTCCACTAGTTTTGGAGAGACCCAGTACTTC.

This clonotype was observed a few times. The chain combines TRBV9 with TRBJ2-1, with D unresolved. V was clipped by 0 bases and J by 5 bases, with 9 bases between them. The V gene's germline CDR1 is SGDLS and CDR2 YYNGEE. The CDR3 consists of 14 residues. CDR3 loop: CASSVVGANNEQFF. CDR3 nucleotides: TGTGCCAGCAGCGTAGTTGGCGCTAACAATGAGCAGTTCTTC. The entire variable domain, with the rest obtained from reference TRBV9 and TRBJ2-1, is as follows: DSGVTQTPKHLITATGQRVTLRCSPRSGDLSVYWYQQSLDQGLQFLIQYYNGEERAKGNILERFSAQQFPDLHSELNLSSLELGDSALYFCASSVVGANNEQFFGPGTRLTVL.

The J gene is TRBJ2-7, the V gene TRBV6-2 or TRBV6-3; D unclear. Trimming took off 6 bases at V and 3 bases at J, with 3 bases between the two ends. The length of the CDR3 is 10 residues. Germline-derived CDR1 and CDR2 are MNHEY and SVGEGT. The CDR3 sequence: CASSVYEQYF. Written as DNA, the CDR3 is TGTGCCAGCAGCGTCTACGAGCAGTACTTC.

This clonotype was counted only a few times. The chain links TRBV6-6 to TRBJ1-5; 10 bases match TRBD1. After removal of 5 bases from V and 1 base from J, the junction contained 5 bases not matched to a gene. CDR3 length equals 16 residues. Germline V lookup: CDR1 MNHNY, CDR2 SVGAGI (reference sequence). The CDR3 loop is CASSIQGQGSNQPQHF. For the CDR3, the DNA is TGTGCCAGCAGTATCCAGGGACAGGGGAGCAATCAGCCCCAGCATTTT.

CDR3 nucleotide sequence: TGCGCCAGCAGCCAAGAAACGGGGGGCCTGTTCGGGCAGTTCTTC. Translation gives CASSQETGGLFGQFF. The V call is TRBV4-3, the J call TRBJ2-1; a possible D gene is TRBD2 (7 bases). The length of the CDR3 is 15 residues. Germline CDR1 reads LGHNA; CDR2 reads YSLEER. The ends were cut back, 0 bases at V and 12 bases at J, with 18 bases in the middle.

This clonotype was picked up a small number of times. This chain links TRBV30 with TRBJ1-6; D is perhaps TRBD1 (5 bases). The V gene's germline CDR1 is GTSNPN and CDR2 SVGIG (reference sequence). CDR3 length: 14 residues. The V end lost 1 base, the J end lost 9 bases, and 13 bases lay between the germline ends. CDR3 protein: CAWSAAGRFSPLHF. The CDR3 nucleotides read TGTGCCTGGAGTGCGGCAGGGCGTTTTTCACCCCTCCACTTT.

This clonotype was detected only a few times. The chain has TRBV29-1 and TRBJ1-2; no clear D. Germline V CDR1 and CDR2: SQVTM, ANQGSEA. V lost 4 bases and J 1 base, leaving 7 bases between the germline ends. The CDR3 length is 12 residues. In DNA, the CDR3 is TGCAGCGTTGCGCCCAATAACTATGGCTACACCTTC. Amino acid sequence: CSVAPNNYGYTF.

This sequence joins TRBV10-3 and TRBJ2-1, with 10 bases aligning to TRBD1. CDR1 is ENHRY and CDR2 is SYGVKD in the germline V gene. This CDR3 region has 16 residues. V gave up 6 bases and J gave up 2 bases; unmatched junction bases: 7. Here the CDR3 DNA reads TGTGCCATCAGAGGGGGACAGGGGACGCCCTACAATGAGCAGTTCTTC. Amino acids: CAIRGGQGTPYNEQFF.

This clonotype was detected ten times or more. The chain is built from TRBV20-1 and TRBJ2-5, with TRBD2 matching 10 bases. The germline CDR1 and CDR2 sequences are DFQATT and SNEGSKA (reference sequence). J gave up 5 bases and V 2 bases, and 8 bases lay outside the gene matches. The CDR3 spans 15 residues. CDR3 bases: TGCAGTGCTAGACCCCTAGCGGGGGCGTCGGAGACCCAGTACTTC. Translating it yields CSARPLAGASETQYF.

The chain has TRBV15 and TRBJ1-1, with 7 bases lining up with TRBD1. The ends lost 2 bases at V and 2 bases at J; junction bases unmatched: 2. CDR3 length: 14 residues. Germline V CDR1 and CDR2: LNHNV, YYDKDF (reference sequence). Written as DNA, the CDR3 is TGTGCCACCAGCAGAAACAGGGGAAACACTGAAGCTTTCTTT. Translation: CATSRNRGNTEAFF.

The gene calls are TRBV12-3 or TRBV12-4 and TRBJ2-1; 9 bases are shared with TRBD2. The length of the CDR3 is 17 residues. J gave up 4 bases and V 5 bases, and 12 bases lay outside the gene matches. CDR3 loop: CASSPRGSGGAYNEQFF. CDR3 in DNA: TGTGCCAGCAGTCCCCGGGGTAGCGGGGGAGCTTACAATGAGCAGTTCTTC.

The chain joins TRBV7-9 to TRBJ1-2; D gene uncertain. In germline, CDR1 is SEHNR, CDR2 FQNEAQ (reference sequence). Between the trimmed V and J ends, which lost 5 bases and 8 bases, there was a span of 15 bases. This CDR3 region has 13 residues. The CDR3, as DNA: TGTGCCAGCAGCGCCCGGACGGATGCAGGCTACACCTTC. This gives the protein CASSARTDAGYTF.

This clonotype was detected ten times or more. The chain couples TRBV20-1 to TRBJ1-2; 11 bases are a match to TRBD1. Germline lookup yields CDR1 DFQATT and CDR2 SNEGSKA (reference sequence). This CDR3 region has 14 residues. J was trimmed by 5 bases and V by 5 bases; bases with no gene match: 7. The CDR3 spells CSADAGQGAYGYTF. The CDR3 nucleotides read TGCAGTGCTGACGCCGGACAGGGGGCTTATGGCTACACCTTC.

V is TRBV24-1 and J is TRBJ2-2; D is perhaps TRBD1 or TRBD2 (6 bases each). Germline CDR1 reads KGHDR; CDR2 reads SFDVKD. Trimming removed 1 base at V and 0 bases at J, with 8 bases between. CDR3 length: 16 amino acids. DNA for the CDR3: TGTGCCACCAGTGATTTTGGGGGGCCGAACACCGGGGAGCTGTTTTTT. Translated, it gives CATSDFGGPNTGELFF.

In its sample, this clonotype was seen a few times. A single base separates this from a much larger clone, so it may be a read error. This chain connects TRBV7-9 to TRBJ2-5; 12 nucleotides match TRBD2. The CDR3 contains 16 residues. Germline CDR1 reads SEHNR; CDR2 reads FQNEAQ (reference sequence). V was clipped by 5 bases and J by 2 bases; unmatched bases: 6. CDR3 in DNA: TGTGCCAGCAGCCCGAAACTAGCGGGGGGACAAGAGACCCAGTACTTC. Translation gives CASSPKLAGGQETQYF.

This clonotype was counted many times. V and J are TRBV9 and TRBJ2-5; no reliable D call. Looked up from germline, CDR1 is SGDLS and CDR2 is YYNGEE. CDR3 length: 14 residues. Deletions cut 0 bases from V and 5 bases from J, with 11 bases between. The CDR3 sequence: CASSVGGEAETQYF. In DNA form, the CDR3 reads TGTGCCAGCAGCGTAGGAGGAGAAGCGGAGACCCAGTACTTC.

In its sample, this clonotype was seen a few times. This chain uses TRBV5-1 with TRBJ2-1, with no clear D. The CDR3 has 15 amino acids. From germline, CDR1 is SGHRS and CDR2 YFSETQ. V lost 0 bases, J lost 5 bases, and 12 bases lay in between. The CDR3 loop is CASSLAQTPNNEQFF. The CDR3 DNA sequence: TGCGCCAGCAGCTTGGCACAGACTCCGAACAATGAGCAGTTCTTC.

The CDR3 region is CASSQQRGPKYV. DNA of the CDR3: TGTGCCAGCAGCCAGCAACGCGGGCCGAAGTACGTC. The chain recombines TRBV5-5 with TRBJ2-7; possible D gene TRBD2, 5 bases. The CDR3 runs 12 residues. From germline, CDR1 is SGHKS and CDR2 YYEKEE (reference sequence). Trimming shortened V by 4 bases and J by 11 bases, and 16 bases separated the two germline ends.

This chain connects TRBV4-1 to TRBJ1-2; D gene ambiguous. Trimming took 3 bases from V and 8 from J, leaving 16 bases between them. This CDR3 comprises 14 residues. Germline V gene lookup returns CDR1 MGHRA and CDR2 YSYEKL. DNA for the CDR3: TGCGCCAGCAGCCACCCGCGGAGCAGGAGGGGCTACACCTTC. It codes for CASSHPRSRRGYTF.

This clonotype came up many times. In DNA, the CDR3 is TGTGCCAGCACCGGTTACGGCGGGGCCGCAACGCAGTATTTT. Its protein product is CASTGYGGAATQYF. J is TRBJ2-3 and V is TRBV7-2; D may be TRBD2 (6 bases). Per germline, CDR1 SGHTA and CDR2 FQGNSA. Trimming shortened V by 7 bases and J by 9 bases, and 20 bases separated the two germline ends. The CDR3 totals 14 residues. Filled out from reference TRBV7-2 and TRBJ2-3, the complete variable domain reads GAGVSQSPSNKVTEKGKDVELRCDPISGHTALYWYRQSLGQGLEFLIYFQGNSAPDKSGLPSDRFSAERTGGSVSTLTIQRTQQEDSAVYLCASTGYGGAATQYFGPGTRLTVL.

The gene calls are TRBV7-2 and TRBJ2-7, with D tentatively TRBD2 (5 bases). This CDR3 has 14 amino acids. Trimming took off 5 bases at V and 3 bases at J, with 14 bases between the two ends. Germline V gene data show CDR1 as SGHTA and CDR2 as FQGNSA. As DNA, the CDR3 is TGTGCCAGCAGCCCACAGAGCGGATACTACGAGCAGTACGTC. It is translated as CASSPQSGYYEQYV.